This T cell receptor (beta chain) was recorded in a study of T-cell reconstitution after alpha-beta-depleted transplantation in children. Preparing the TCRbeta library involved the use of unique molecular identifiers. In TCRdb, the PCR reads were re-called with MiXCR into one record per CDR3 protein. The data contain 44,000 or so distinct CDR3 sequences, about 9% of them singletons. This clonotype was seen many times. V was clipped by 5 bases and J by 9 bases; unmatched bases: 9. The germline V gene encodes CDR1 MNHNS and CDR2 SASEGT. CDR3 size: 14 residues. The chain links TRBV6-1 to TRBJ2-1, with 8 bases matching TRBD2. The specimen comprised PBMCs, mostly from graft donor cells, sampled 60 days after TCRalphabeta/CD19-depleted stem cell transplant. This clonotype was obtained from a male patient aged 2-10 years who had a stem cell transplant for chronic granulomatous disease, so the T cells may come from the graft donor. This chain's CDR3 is CASSRSAGAVEQFF. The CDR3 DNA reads TGTGCCAGCAGTAGATCAGCGGGAGCGGTTGAGCAGTTCTTC.